The clone carrying this TCR beta chain was seen only a few times. Its target is not known. This specimen belongs to a study of PD-1 blockade in classical Hodgkin lymphoma. Sequenced by immunoSEQ multiplex PCR; TCRdb stores in-frame clones only, minus some. The sample consists of around 12,000 clones, roughly 90% of them appearing once. Findings of the study overall: The causes of the repertoire differences, possibly disease activity or prior therapy, remain undefined.

From germline, CDR1 is MDHEN and CDR2 SYDVKM. V was clipped by 5 bases and J by 5 bases, with 9 bases between them. CDR3 size: 12 residues. The time point is: cycle 4 day 1 (C4D1), after more than 5 weeks of nivolumab. There was relapse after autologous stem cell transplantation in every patient, and there was variation in brentuximab vedotin exposure. By magnetic negative selection, CD4+ T cells were purified from thawed PBMCs. Patients reached a best response of complete response, partial response or progressive disease. The chain employs TRBV28 and TRBJ1-2; D is undetermined. The starting material was CD4+ T cells from blood, obtained before the fourth cycle of nivolumab. The origin of this receptor is a human donor with classical Hodgkin lymphoma. CDR3 protein: CASSLLGYGYTF. The CDR3 bases are TGTGCCAGCAGTCTTTTGGGTTATGGCTACACCTTC.